Sequencing of this TCR beta chain was carried out in a study of T cell changes during pregnancy in multiple sclerosis. Repertoires were generated with immunoSEQ multiplex PCR, while TCRdb's copy carries only in-frame clones and drops some. The sample has 90,000 to 100,000 clones, roughly 93% seen once. A single count supports this clone. The germline V gene encodes CDR1 SGHTA and CDR2 FQGTGA. V was trimmed by 2 bases and J by 2 bases, leaving 9 bases between them. The CDR3 has 14 amino acids. This receptor was obtained from a female donor with multiple sclerosis, enrolled in a pregnancy study. The sequenced sample was peripheral blood, obtained in the first trimester of pregnancy. The V gene is TRBV7-3, the J gene TRBJ2-5; tentatively, D is TRBD1 (5 bases). The CDR3 region has the DNA TGTGCCAGCAGCTTATCGGCAGGGCAAGAGACCCAGTACTTC. This translates into CASSLSAGQETQYF.